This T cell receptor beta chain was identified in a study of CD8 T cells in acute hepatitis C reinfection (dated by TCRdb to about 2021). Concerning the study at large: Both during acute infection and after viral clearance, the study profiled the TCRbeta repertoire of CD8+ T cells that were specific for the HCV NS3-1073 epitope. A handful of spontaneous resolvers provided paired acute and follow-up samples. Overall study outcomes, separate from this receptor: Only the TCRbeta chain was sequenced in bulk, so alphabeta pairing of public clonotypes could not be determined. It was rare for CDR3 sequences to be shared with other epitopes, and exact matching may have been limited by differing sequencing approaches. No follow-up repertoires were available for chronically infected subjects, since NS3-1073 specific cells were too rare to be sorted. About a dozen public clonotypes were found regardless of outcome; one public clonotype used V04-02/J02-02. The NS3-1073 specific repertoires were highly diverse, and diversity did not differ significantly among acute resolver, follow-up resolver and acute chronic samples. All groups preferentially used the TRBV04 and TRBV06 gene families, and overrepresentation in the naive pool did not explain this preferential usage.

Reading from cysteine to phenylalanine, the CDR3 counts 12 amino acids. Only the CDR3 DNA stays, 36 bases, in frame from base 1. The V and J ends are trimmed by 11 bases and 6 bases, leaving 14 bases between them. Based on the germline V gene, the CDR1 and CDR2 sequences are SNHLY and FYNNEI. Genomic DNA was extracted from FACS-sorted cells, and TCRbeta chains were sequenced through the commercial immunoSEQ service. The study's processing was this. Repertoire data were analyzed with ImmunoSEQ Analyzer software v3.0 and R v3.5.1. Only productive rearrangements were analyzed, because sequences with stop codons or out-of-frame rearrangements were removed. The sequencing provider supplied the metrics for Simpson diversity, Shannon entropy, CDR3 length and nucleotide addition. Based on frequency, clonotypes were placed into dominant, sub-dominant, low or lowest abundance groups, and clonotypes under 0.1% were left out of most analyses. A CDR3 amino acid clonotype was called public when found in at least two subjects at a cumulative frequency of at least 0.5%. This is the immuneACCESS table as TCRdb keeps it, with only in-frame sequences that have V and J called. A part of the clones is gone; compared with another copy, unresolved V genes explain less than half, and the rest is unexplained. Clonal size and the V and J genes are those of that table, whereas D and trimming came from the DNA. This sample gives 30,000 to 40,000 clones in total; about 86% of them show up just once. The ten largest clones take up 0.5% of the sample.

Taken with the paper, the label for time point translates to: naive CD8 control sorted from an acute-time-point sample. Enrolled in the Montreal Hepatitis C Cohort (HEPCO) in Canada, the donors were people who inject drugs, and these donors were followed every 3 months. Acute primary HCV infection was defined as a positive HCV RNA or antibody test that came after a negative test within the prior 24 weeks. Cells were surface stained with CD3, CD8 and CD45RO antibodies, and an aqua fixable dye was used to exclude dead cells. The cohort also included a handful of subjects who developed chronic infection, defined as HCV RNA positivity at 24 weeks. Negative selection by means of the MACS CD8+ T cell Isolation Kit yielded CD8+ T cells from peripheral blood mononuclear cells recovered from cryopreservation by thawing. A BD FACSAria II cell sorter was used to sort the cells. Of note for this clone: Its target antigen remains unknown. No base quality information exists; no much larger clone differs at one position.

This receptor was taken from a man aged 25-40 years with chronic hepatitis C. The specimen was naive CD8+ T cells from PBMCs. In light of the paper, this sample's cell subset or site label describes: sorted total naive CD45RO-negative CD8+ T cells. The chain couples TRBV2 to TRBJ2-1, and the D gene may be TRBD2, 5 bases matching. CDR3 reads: CAGTDWGNEQFF. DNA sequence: TGTGCCGGCACGGACTGGGGCAATGAGCAGTTCTTC.